The rows below give T cell receptor beta chains drawn from one sample of a study of cytomegalovirus exposure and HLA in healthy donors. The repertoire was sequenced with immunoSEQ multiplex PCR; TCRdb's copy has only in-frame clones and lacks some. The data contain around 98,000 clones, about 81% of them singletons. Sequences were obtained from PBMCs. The source of these receptors is a man aged 40-50 years in good health and CMV-seronegative. Each CDR3 is given with its conserved first and last residue. D genes are given only for firm matches. Size is stated for part of the rows, as once, few or many counts, or as a class when the clone is expanded.

j_call v_call clone_size d_call cdr3_nt cdr3_aa
TRBJ2-7 TRBV6-5 . TRBD1 TGTGCCAGCAGAGGGACAGCCCTCTACGAGCAGTACTTC CASRGTALYEQYF
TRBJ1-2 TRBV7-9 . TRBD1 TGCGCCAGCAGCTTGCAGGACAGGGAAGCTAACTATGGCTACACCTTC CASSLQDREANYGYTF
TRBJ1-1 TRBV19 . . TGTGCCAGTAGCCAAGAGGACACCCGAACAGGAGCTTTCTTT CASSQEDTRTGAFF
TRBJ2-7 TRBV7-9 few . TGTGCCAGCAGCCCAGGTCACGAGCAGTACTTC CASSPGHEQYF
TRBJ2-7 TRBV2 . TRBD2 TGTGCCAGCAGTGAGTTAGCGGGGGAGGTTGAGCAGTACTTC CASSELAGEVEQYF
TRBJ2-7 TRBV27 . TRBD2 TGTGCCAGCATGCCGGGAGGGAACTACGAGCAGTACTTC CASMPGGNYEQYF
TRBJ1-4 TRBV7-2 . . TGTGCCAGCAGCTTAGCTTCGGGATACAATGAAAAACTGTTTTTT CASSLASGYNEKLFF
TRBJ1-2 TRBV7-2 . . TGTGCCAGCAGCTTAGCGCGGTCAGAGGGTGGCTACACCTTC CASSLARSEGGYTF
TRBJ1-6 TRBV7-9 . TRBD1 TGTGCCAGCAGCTACGGACAGGGTCGATCACCCCTCCACTTT CASSYGQGRSPLHF
TRBJ1-2 TRBV6-6 few . TGTGCCAGCAGTACCCGGGACGGGGGTGGTGGCTACACCTTC CASSTRDGGGGYTF
TRBJ2-1 TRBV5-1 . TRBD1 TGCGCCAGCAGCACGGGACAGACCTACAATGAGCAGTTCTTC CASSTGQTYNEQFF
TRBJ2-5 TRBV27 . TRBD1 TGTGCCAGCAGGTGGGGACAGAGTCAAGAGACCCAGTACTTC CASRWGQSQETQYF
TRBJ1-1 TRBV7-8 . . TGTGCCAGCAGCCCCGAAGGCAGACAGAACACTGAAGCTTTCTTT CASSPEGRQNTEAFF
TRBJ2-7 TRBV6-1 few TRBD1 TGTGCCAGCAGTGGGGACCGGGACAGGGGTTACTACGAGCAGTACTTC CASSGDRDRGYYEQYF
TRBJ2-5 TRBV6-5 once . TGTGCCAGCAGTTACGGGCTACGGGGGACCCAGTACTTC CASSYGLRGTQYF
TRBJ2-5 TRBV18 . . TGTGCCAGCTCACCACCGCTTGCAGGGGCCAAAGAGACCCAGTACTTC CASSPPLAGAKETQYF
TRBJ1-3 TRBV2 . . TGTGCCAGCAGTGACCAGGGCTCTGGAAACACCATATATTTT CASSDQGSGNTIYF
TRBJ1-5 TRBV19 once . TGTGCCAGTAGTATAGTACAGGATAGCAATCAGCCCCAGCATTTT CASSIVQDSNQPQHF
TRBJ1-1 TRBV5-1 few . TGCGCCAGCAGAGAACAGGGATTCACTGAAGCTTTCTTT CASREQGFTEAFF
TRBJ1-2 TRBV19 . . TGTGCCAGTAGTATGGAACAGAAACTCTATGGCTACACCTTC CASSMEQKLYGYTF
TRBJ1-6 TRBV7-8 . . TGTGCCAGCAGCTCCGGTCAGACAATTGGGTATAATTCACCCCTCCACTTT CASSSGQTIGYNSPLHF
TRBJ2-3 TRBV18 . . TGTGCCAGCTCACCACCCTCGAAGCGGGTAAGCACAGATACGCAGTATTTT CASSPPSKRVSTDTQYF
TRBJ1-5 TRBV27 few . TGTGCCAGCAGGAGGGGCAATCAGCCCCAGCATTTT CASRRGNQPQHF
TRBJ1-1 TRBV6-5 . . TGTGCCAGCAGGCTACAGCTTAACACTGAAGCTTTCTTT CASRLQLNTEAFF
TRBJ2-1 TRBV29-1 . . TGCAGCGTTGAAGATGGGGCCCGCAGGGTCCAGTTCTTC CSVEDGARRVQFF
TRBJ2-6 TRBV5-1 few TRBD1 TGCGCCAGCAGCACTTCGGACAGGCCCGCTGGGGCCAACGTCCTGACTTTC CASSTSDRPAGANVLTF
TRBJ1-1 TRBV6-6 few . TGTGCCAGCAGCTCAGGGGTGAACACTGAAGCTTTCTTT CASSSGVNTEAFF
TRBJ1-1 TRBV2 . . TGTGCCAGCAGCCGAAGGGGGACTGAAGCTTTCTTT CASSRRGTEAFF
TRBJ2-1 TRBV2 . TRBD2 TGTGCCAGCCCCAGATATAGCGGGGGGGCGGTCAATGAGCAGTTCTTC CASPRYSGGAVNEQFF
TRBJ2-1 TRBV7-9 . . TGTGCCAGCAGCTTAGCCCGGGACACAGAGCAGTTCTTC CASSLARDTEQFF
TRBJ2-7 TRBV27 . TRBD1 TGTGCCAGCAGATATCCAGACAGGGGCGGCGAGCAGTACTTC CASRYPDRGGEQYF
TRBJ2-7 TRBV6-9 few . TGTGCCAGCAGTTATGGGGGGGCAGTCTCCTACGAGCAGTACTTC CASSYGGAVSYEQYF
TRBJ2-7 TRBV2 . . TGTGCCAGCACGCGGGACGGAGCCTACGAGCAGTACTTC CASTRDGAYEQYF
TRBJ2-6 TRBV7-9 . . TGTGCCAGCAGCTTTGTAGTTGGGGCCAACGTCCTGACTTTC CASSFVVGANVLTF
TRBJ2-7 TRBV29-1 . . TGCAGCGTTGGTGTGGCAGGGGTACCCTACGAGCAGTACTTC CSVGVAGVPYEQYF
TRBJ1-4 TRBV5-1 . TRBD1 TGCGCCAGCAGCGGCAGGGACAGAGGTCATGAAAAACTGTTTTTT CASSGRDRGHEKLFF
TRBJ1-4 TRBV5-1 . . TGCGCCAGCAGCTTGGGGCCGGGGGATGAAAAACTGTTTTTT CASSLGPGDEKLFF
TRBJ2-5 TRBV4-3 . TRBD2 TGCGCCAGCAGCCAAGATCCGGCTAGCGGGGTAGAGACCCAGTACTTC CASSQDPASGVETQYF
TRBJ2-5 TRBV7-9 . TRBD1 TGTGCCAGCAGCACCGGGACAGGGGGAAGTTACCAAGAGACCCAGTACTTC CASSTGTGGSYQETQYF
TRBJ1-6 TRBV6-1 few . TGTGCCAGCAGTGAAGTGGGCGGGAGCTCCTATAATTCACCCCTCCACTTT CASSEVGGSSYNSPLHF
TRBJ1-2 TRBV7-8 . . TGTGCCAGCAGCTTGGACAGACTCTATGGCTACACCTTC CASSLDRLYGYTF
TRBJ2-7 TRBV9 . . TGTGCCAGCACCCCGGGGGTCGGGGAATCCTACGAGCAGTACTTC CASTPGVGESYEQYF
TRBJ2-1 TRBV2 . TRBD1 TGTGCCAGCAGCGGACAGGGGTTGAAGGGCAATGAGCAGTTCTTC CASSGQGLKGNEQFF
TRBJ1-4 TRBV6-1 . TRBD1 TGTGCCAGCCAGACAGGGCCTAATGAAAAACTGTTTTTT CASQTGPNEKLFF
TRBJ2-7 TRBV5-1 . TRBD1 TGCGCCAGCAGCCCGGGACAGGCGTTCTCCTACGAGCAGTACTTC CASSPGQAFSYEQYF
TRBJ1-5 TRBV18 . . TGTGCCAGCTCACCAGATCGTAGCGGGGGCCGGCAGCCCCAGCATTTT CASSPDRSGGRQPQHF
TRBJ2-3 TRBV7-8 . TRBD2 TGTGCCAGCAGACCGGGACTAGCGGGGGGATCTGATACGCAGTATTTT CASRPGLAGGSDTQYF
TRBJ2-3 TRBV6-5 . . TGTGCCAGCAGTTACGGTGGCCTGGAGACAGATACGCAGTATTTT CASSYGGLETDTQYF
TRBJ1-1 TRBV28 . TRBD1 TGTGCCAGCAGTCGTCTGGCGACAGGGGAGACTGAAGCTTTCTTT CASSRLATGETEAFF
TRBJ1-1 TRBV5-8 . . TGTGCCAGCAGCTTGGCCGAGTTGGTCGCTGAAGCTTTCTTT CASSLAELVAEAFF
TRBJ2-3 TRBV5-8 . TRBD2 TGTGCCAGCAGCCCGAGGACAATGACTAGCACGAACACAGATACGCAGTATTTT CASSPRTMTSTNTDTQYF
TRBJ1-5 TRBV2 . . TGTGCCAGCAGTGGGGGCTACAATCAGCCCCAGCATTTT CASSGGYNQPQHF
TRBJ2-3 TRBV9 . . TGTGCCAGCAGCCCCTTGGGGGCGGTGCGGGGGTTCACAGATACGCAGTATTTT CASSPLGAVRGFTDTQYF
TRBJ2-1 TRBV5-1 . . TGCGCCAGCAGCTTGATCGGGGACATTGGCTCCTACAATGAGCAGTTCTTC CASSLIGDIGSYNEQFF
TRBJ2-1 TRBV10-2 once . TGCGCCAGCAGTGAAGCGGTTGGCAGGATGATACAGCAGTTCTTC CASSEAVGRMIQQFF
TRBJ1-1 TRBV5-1 . TRBD1 TGCGCCAGCAGCTCCTCCCTGGGACAGGAGAACACTGAAGCTTTCTTT CASSSSLGQENTEAFF
TRBJ1-3 TRBV5-1 once . TGCGCCAGCAGCTTGGTTCCAGGGCAGAACTCTGGAAACACCATATATTTT CASSLVPGQNSGNTIYF
TRBJ2-5 TRBV6-1 . . TGTGCCAGCAACCCACTAGCAAGGGTAGAGACCCAGTACTTC CASNPLARVETQYF
TRBJ2-1 TRBV11-2 . . TGTGCCAGCAGCTTACCTGACGCTAGGGGTGAGCAGTTCTTC CASSLPDARGEQFF
TRBJ1-5 TRBV15 . . TGTGCCACCAGCAGCGACAGTGTCTGGCAGCCCCAGCATTTT CATSSDSVWQPQHF